Below are 11 T cell receptor beta chains sequenced from a single sample in a study of cytomegalovirus exposure and HLA in healthy donors. The PCR had 60 Vbeta and 13 Jbeta primers. TCRdb's copy holds only in-frame clones and misses some; the assay was immunoSEQ multiplex PCR. Of roughly 150,000 clones listed, approximately 84% are singletons. Sample: PBMCs. All receptors derive from a young man in good health and CMV-seropositive.

The chain is built from TRBV5-1 and TRBJ2-5; 8 bases map to TRBD1. With 0 bases clipped from V and 4 bases from J, the junction kept 8 bases outside the gene matches. The CDR3 extends over 16 amino acids. In germline, CDR1 is SGHRS, CDR2 YFSETQ. The CDR3 coding sequence is TGCGCCAGCAGCTTGGCAACAGGGGGGAGTGGAGAGACCCAGTACTTC. Its protein product is CASSLATGGSGETQYF.

The chain recombines TRBV11-2 with TRBJ1-2, with 7 bases lining up with TRBD1. The V segment lost 0 bases and the J segment 8 bases; nucleotides outside the gene matches: 0. The CDR3 loop spans 12 amino acids. Germline CDR1 reads SGHAT; CDR2 reads FQNNGV. CDR3 DNA: TGTGCCAGCAGCTTAGAAGGGGGCGGCTACACCTTC. Translating gives CASSLEGGGYTF.

The chain combines TRBV6-1 with TRBJ2-5, with D perhaps matching TRBD1 (7 bases). The J call may be in error: the DNA end matches TRBJ2-7 better. This CDR3 region has 15 residues. In germline, CDR1 is MNHNS, CDR2 SASEGT. CDR3 sequence: CASRPGDSSSYEQYF. In DNA form, the CDR3 reads TGTGCCAGCAGGCCGGGGGACAGCAGCTCCTACGAGCAGTACTTC.

The chain is built from TRBV7-3 and TRBJ2-7; TRBD1 matches at 7 bases. V dropped 3 bases and J dropped 6; count of bases not matched to a gene: 5. Per germline, CDR1 SGHTA and CDR2 FQGTGA. The CDR3 length is 13 residues. CDR3 sequence (DNA): TGTGCCAGCAGCTTGCACAGGGACAGCGAGCAGTACTTC. Residues: CASSLHRDSEQYF. The variable domain in full, completed from reference TRBV7-3 and TRBJ2-7, reads GAGVSQTPSNKVTEKGKYVELRCDPISGHTALYWYRQSLGQGPEFLIYFQGTGAADDSGLPNDRFFAVRPEGSVSTLKIQRTERGDSAVYLCASSLHRDSEQYFGPGTRLTVT.

V is TRBV7-8 and J is TRBJ2-2, with 9 nucleotides matching TRBD2. The CDR3 runs to 17 residues. V lost 5 bases, J lost 5 bases, and 12 bases stayed unmatched. Germline V gives CDR1 SGHVS, CDR2 FQNEAQ. As DNA, the CDR3 is TGTGCCAGCAGCCGGAGCCAGACTAGCGGATGGACCGGGGAGCTGTTTTTT. Residues: CASSRSQTSGWTGELFF.

The chain recombines TRBV6-5 with TRBJ1-2; TRBD1 matches at 8 bases. This CDR3 comprises 14 residues. The germline gives CDR1 MNHEY, CDR2 SVGAGI. The V segment lost 5 bases and the J segment 4 bases; nucleotides outside the gene matches: 6. The CDR3 DNA reads as TGTGCCAGCAGTCCGGGACAGGCAGCCTATGGCTACACCTTC. It specifies CASSPGQAAYGYTF.

This sequence joins TRBV27 and TRBJ1-2; possibly TRBD1 for D (6 bases). The CDR3 covers 17 residues. V was clipped by 0 bases and J by 3 bases, with 17 bases between them. Germline V CDR1 and CDR2: MNHEY, SMNVEV (reference sequence). The CDR3 spells CASSLSIRQGTHYGYTF. As DNA, the CDR3 is TGTGCCAGCAGTTTATCGATTCGTCAGGGGACCCACTATGGCTACACCTTC.

V gene TRBV14 combines with J gene TRBJ2-5, with 9 bases identical to TRBD1. The germline gives CDR1 SGHDN, CDR2 FVKESK. Trimming cost V 4 bases and J 5 bases; bases outside gene matches: 11. This CDR3 comprises 16 residues. The CDR3 coding sequence is TGTGCCAGCAGCCCCGGGGGACAGGGAAGTGAGGAGACCCAGTACTTC. Encoded protein: CASSPGGQGSEETQYF.

The J gene is TRBJ1-2, the V gene TRBV5-5; D is unresolved. V was trimmed by 1 base and J by 7 bases, leaving 14 bases between them. The CDR3 has 14 amino acids. Germline V gene data show CDR1 as SGHKS and CDR2 as YYEKEE (reference sequence). DNA for the CDR3: TGTGCCAGCAGCTTGAGCAAGCCCCTTGGTGGCTACACCTTC. It encodes CASSLSKPLGGYTF.

The chain uses TRBV11-1 and TRBJ1-2; 7 nucleotides match TRBD1. This CDR3 has 13 residues. From germline, CDR1 is SGHAT and CDR2 FQDESV (reference sequence). V dropped 5 bases and J dropped 4; count of bases not matched to a gene: 4. The CDR3 sequence: CASSPTGSYGYTF. CDR3 DNA sequence: TGTGCCAGCAGCCCGACAGGGTCCTATGGCTACACCTTC.

This CDR3 is CASSLGGRDEQFF. The CDR3 bases are TGTGCCAGCAGCTTAGGGGGGAGGGATGAGCAGTTCTTC. The chain links TRBV7-9 to TRBJ2-1; TRBD2 matches 7 bases. The germline V gene encodes CDR1 SEHNR and CDR2 FQNEAQ (reference sequence). Trimming took 1 base from V and 8 from J; bases not matched to a gene: 2. The length of the CDR3 is 13 residues.